These 24 T cell receptor beta chains came from one sample sequenced in a study of blood T cell repertoires in COVID-19. Only in-frame clones appear in the TCRdb table, and some are missing; sequencing was by immunoSEQ multiplex PCR. The repertoire holds tens of thousands of clones, approximately 87% seen once, with more than 6% in the top ten. The specimen sequenced was peripheral blood. The receptor source for this set is a woman in her sixties or seventies with COVID-19, enrolled during active disease.

V and J are TRBV5-1 and TRBJ2-4; 7 positions agree with TRBD1. After removal of 3 bases from V and 6 bases from J, the junction contained 9 bases not matched to a gene. The CDR3 runs to 15 residues. Germline V gene sequence: CDR1 SGHRS, CDR2 YFSETQ. The CDR3 DNA follows: TGCGCCAGCAGCTGGGGACAGTTCGAGTTAAACATTCAGTACTTC. Translating it yields CASSWGQFELNIQYF.

The chain combines TRBV7-2 with TRBJ2-1; 13 nucleotides match TRBD2. Germline V gene lookup returns CDR1 SGHTA and CDR2 FQGNSA. The CDR3 covers 15 residues. J gave up 12 bases and V 5 bases, and 10 bases lay outside the gene matches. In DNA form, the CDR3 reads TGTGCCAGCAGCCCTAGACTAGCGGGAGGTTCCTTGCAGTTCTTC. It yields the protein CASSPRLAGGSLQFF.

This rearrangement joins TRBV30 to TRBJ1-5; unclear D gene. Between the trimmed V and J ends, which lost 3 bases and 4 bases, there was a span of 7 bases. The length of the CDR3 is 12 residues. Germline CDR1 reads GTSNPN; CDR2 reads SVGIG (reference sequence). This CDR3 reads CAWSQDNQPQHF. DNA of the CDR3: TGTGCCTGGAGCCAGGATAATCAGCCCCAGCATTTT.

V and J are TRBV6-2 or TRBV6-3 and TRBJ2-7, with D possibly being TRBD2 (6 bases). V was cut by 4 bases and J by 5 bases, with 15 bases left in between. This CDR3 contains 14 residues. Germline V gene lookup returns CDR1 MNHEY and CDR2 SVGEGT. The CDR3 reads CASSFGGRSNEQYF. CDR3 in DNA: TGTGCCAGCAGTTTCGGAGGGAGGTCAAACGAGCAGTACTTC.

This chain links TRBV18 with TRBJ1-1; TRBD1 aligns across 7 bases. Trimming removed 4 bases from V and 6 bases from J; junction bases left unmatched: 8. The CDR3 length is 14 residues. In germline, CDR1 is KGHSH, CDR2 LQKENI. The CDR3 DNA sequence: TGTGCCAGCTCACGTGACAGGGTTAACTCTGAAGCTTTCTTT. Protein product: CASSRDRVNSEAFF. The full variable domain, in which reference TRBV18 and TRBJ1-1 provide the parts outside the CDR3, is NAGVMQNPRHLVRRRGQEARLRCSPMKGHSHVYWYRQLPEEGLKFMVYLQKENIIDESGMPKERFSAEFPKEGPSILRIQQVVRGDSAAYFCASSRDRVNSEAFFGQGTRLTVV.

The chain joins TRBV5-6 to TRBJ2-7; tentative D call: TRBD2 (6 bases). CDR1 is SGHDT, CDR2 YYEEEE, per germline. The CDR3 extends over 12 amino acids. V was trimmed by 4 bases and J by 6 bases, leaving 11 bases between them. CDR3 coding DNA: TGTGCCAGCAGCGCGGGGCCGCGCGAGCAGTACTTC. It codes for CASSAGPREQYF.

The genes are TRBV5-1 and TRBJ2-1; D ambiguous. The ends were cut back, 1 base at V and 10 bases at J, with 6 bases in the middle. The germline CDR1 and CDR2 sequences are SGHRS and YFSETQ. This CDR3 is 11 amino acids long. Here the CDR3 reads CASSLSVEQFF. The CDR3 DNA reads TGCGCCAGCAGCTTGTCCGTGGAGCAGTTCTTC. The variable domain in full, completed from reference TRBV5-1 and TRBJ2-1, reads KAGVTQTPRYLIKTRGQQVTLSCSPISGHRSVSWYQQTPGQGLQFLFEYFSETQRNKGNFPGRFSGRQFSNSRSEMNVSTLELGDSALYLCASSLSVEQFFGPGTRLTVL.

J is TRBJ2-7 and V is TRBV7-8, with 7 bases aligning to TRBD2. V gave up 2 bases and J gave up 5 bases; unmatched junction bases: 6. This CDR3 spans 14 amino acids. CDR1 is SGHVS and CDR2 is FQNEAQ in the germline V gene. Written as DNA, the CDR3 is TGTGCCAGCAGCTTACGCGGGAGTGCCCACGAGCAGTACTTC. Protein product: CASSLRGSAHEQYF.

The chain uses TRBV12-3 or TRBV12-4 and TRBJ1-1; 7 bases agree with TRBD1. The CDR3 covers 12 residues. With 6 bases clipped from V and 7 bases from J, the junction kept 5 bases outside the gene matches. DNA of the CDR3: TGTGCCAGCAGAACAGGGGTGGGTGAAGCTTTCTTT. It translates to CASRTGVGEAFF.

This chain connects TRBV7-9 to TRBJ2-1, with 11 positions matching TRBD2. The CDR3 spans 16 residues. With V trimmed by 5 bases and J by 8 bases, 11 bases remained unmatched. Germline V gene data show CDR1 as SEHNR and CDR2 as FQNEAQ (reference sequence). For the CDR3, the DNA is TGTGCCAGCAGCCCAAAGGGACTAGCGGAAGGGGATGAGCAGTTCTTC. Translated, it gives CASSPKGLAEGDEQFF. Supplemented by reference TRBV7-9 and TRBJ2-1, the full variable domain reads DTGVSQNPRHKITKRGQNVTFRCDPISEHNRLYWYRQTLGQGPEFLTYFQNEAQLEKSRLLSDRFSAERPKGSFSTLEIQRTEQGDSAMYLCASSPKGLAEGDEQFFGPGTRLTVL.

This clone was seen more than once but under ten times. This chain connects TRBV7-9 to TRBJ2-7; 10 bases are a match to TRBD1. Germline values: CDR1 SEHNR, CDR2 FQNEAQ (reference sequence). V was clipped by 1 base and J by 6 bases; unmatched bases: 6. The CDR3 is made up of 15 amino acids. CDR3 in DNA: TGTGCCAGCAGCTTAGTGTCGGGACAGGGGTCCGAGCAGTACTTC. Translation: CASSLVSGQGSEQYF.

The CDR3: CASSQSRQVSYEQYF. The CDR3 DNA reads TGCGCCAGCAGCCAATCGAGACAGGTCTCCTACGAGCAGTACTTC. The genes are TRBV4-1 and TRBJ2-7, with D maybe TRBD1 (6 bases). The CDR3 is made up of 15 amino acids. The V gene's germline CDR1 is MGHRA and CDR2 YSYEKL. The ends were cut back, 2 bases at V and 0 bases at J, with 11 bases in the middle.

This chain joins TRBV5-6 and TRBJ2-2; the D gene is possibly TRBD1 (5 bases). Germline CDR1 reads SGHDT; CDR2 reads YYEEEE. This CDR3 region has 16 residues. With 4 bases removed from V and 9 bases from J, the gap between germline ends came to 22 bases. The CDR3 reads CASSARQPNRGRELFF. Here the CDR3 DNA reads TGTGCCAGCAGCGCCCGACAGCCAAACCGTGGCCGGGAGCTGTTTTTT.

The rearrangement uses TRBV7-8 and TRBJ2-2; 15 bases agree with TRBD2. J lost 6 bases, V lost 3 bases, and 5 bases had no gene match. CDR1 and CDR2 (germline): SGHVS, FQNEAQ. This CDR3 has 17 residues. CDR3 in DNA: TGTGCCAGCAGCTTTGGACTAGCGGGAGGGCGGCCCGGGGAGCTGTTTTTT. Its protein is CASSFGLAGGRPGELFF. The whole variable domain, remainder taken from reference TRBV7-8 and TRBJ2-2, is GAGVSQSPRYKVAKRGQDVALRCDPISGHVSLFWYQQALGQGPEFLTYFQNEAQLDKSGLPSDRFFAERPEGSVSTLKIQRTQQEDSAVYLCASSFGLAGGRPGELFFGEGSRLTVL.

This chain joins TRBV11-3 and TRBJ2-7; D is undetermined. The CDR3 is 14 residues long. Trimming stripped 5 bases from V and 4 bases from J, with 15 bases between. CDR1 and CDR2 (germline): SGHNT, YENEEA. The CDR3 DNA is TGTGCCAGCAGCCCAGGTGTCAGTAGATACGAGCAGTACTTC. Encoded protein: CASSPGVSRYEQYF. Full variable domain (outside the CDR3, taken from reference TRBV11-3 and TRBJ2-7): EAGVVQSPRYKIIEKKQPVAFWCNPISGHNTLYWYLQNLGQGPELLIRYENEEAVDDSQLPKDRFSAERLKGVDSTLKIQPAELGDSAVYLCASSPGVSRYEQYFGPGTRLTVT.

This rearrangement joins TRBV6-2 or TRBV6-3 to TRBJ2-1; D call uncertain. The V gene's germline CDR1 is MNHEY and CDR2 SVGEGT. The CDR3 is 13 residues long. Trimming removed 5 bases at V and 2 bases at J, with 7 bases between. The CDR3 DNA is TGTGCCAGCAGTCGCGAGGCCTACAATGAGCAGTTCTTC. Its protein product is CASSREAYNEQFF.

For the CDR3, the DNA is TGTGCCAGCAGCCCCCGGACAGGTTCCTACAATGAGCAGTTCTTC. It yields the protein CASSPRTGSYNEQFF. The V call is TRBV7-9, the J call TRBJ2-1, with TRBD1 identical over 7 bases. The CDR3 extends over 15 amino acids. Germline CDR1 reads SEHNR; CDR2 reads FQNEAQ (reference sequence). V lost 5 bases to trimming and J lost 1 base; unmatched junction nucleotides: 5.

The gene calls are TRBV12-3 or TRBV12-4 and TRBJ2-7; possible D gene TRBD1, 5 bases. The CDR3 loop spans 12 amino acids. V gave up 5 bases and J gave up 6 bases, with 11 bases separating them. The CDR3, as DNA: TGTGCCAGCAGTACACAGGCTCGCGAGCAGTACTTC. Translating gives CASSTQAREQYF.

The V call is TRBV15, the J call TRBJ1-2, with a weak D call TRBD1 (6 bases). CDR3 length: 15 amino acids. The germline gives CDR1 LNHNV, CDR2 YYDKDF (reference sequence). V was shortened by 0 bases and J by 3 bases, with 11 bases between the two germline ends. Here the CDR3 reads CATSRDARGYYGYTF. The CDR3 DNA sequence: TGTGCCACCAGCAGAGACGCTAGGGGGTACTATGGCTACACCTTC.

This chain joins TRBV4-1 and TRBJ2-7; 8 bases map to TRBD2. Germline loops: CDR1 MGHRA, CDR2 YSYEKL. The CDR3 totals 15 residues. V trimming: 4 bases; J trimming: 9 bases; junction bases outside the gene matches: 14. The CDR3, as DNA: TGCGCCAGCAGCCCCCGGCCAGCGGGAGAGGAATGGCAGTACTTC. This translates into CASSPRPAGEEWQYF.

V usage is TRBV5-4 and J usage is TRBJ2-1, with D possibly TRBD1 on 5 matching bases. Germline lookup yields CDR1 SGHNT and CDR2 YYREEE (reference sequence). Trimming shortened V by 4 bases and J by 0 bases, and 11 bases separated the two germline ends. CDR3 size: 15 residues. The CDR3 loop reads CASSNDRHSYNEQFF. CDR3 DNA sequence: TGTGCCAGCAGCAACGACAGACACTCCTACAATGAGCAGTTCTTC.

This chain connects TRBV27 to TRBJ2-6, with 8 bases that match TRBD1. The CDR3 covers 17 residues. The germline CDR1 and CDR2 sequences are MNHEY and SMNVEV (reference sequence). The V and J ends lost 4 bases and 2 bases, in that order; junction bases with no gene match: 7. The CDR3 sequence: CASSSIFRGPGANVLTF. The CDR3 nucleotides read TGTGCCAGCAGTTCAATATTCAGGGGGCCTGGGGCCAACGTCCTGACTTTC.

The chain uses TRBV7-6 and TRBJ1-1; 7 bases are a match to TRBD1. The CDR3 runs 17 residues. Trimming at V came to 5 bases and at J to 0 bases, leaving 12 bases not matched to a gene. The germline CDR1 and CDR2 sequences are SGHVS and FNYEAQ. The CDR3 spells CASSPRTGHFMNTEAFF. CDR3 bases: TGTGCCAGCAGCCCTCGGACAGGCCACTTCATGAACACTGAAGCTTTCTTT. Together with reference TRBV7-6 and TRBJ1-1, the CDR3 gives the full variable domain: GAGVSQSPRYKVTKRGQDVALRCDPISGHVSLYWYRQALGQGPEFLTYFNYEAQQDKSGLPNDRFSAERPEGSISTLTIQRTEQRDSAMYRCASSPRTGHFMNTEAFFGQGTRLTVV.

This chain uses TRBV5-1 with TRBJ2-2; D uncertain. The V gene lost 2 bases and the J gene lost 4 bases, with 6 bases spanning the gap. CDR1 and CDR2 from the germline V gene are SGHRS and YFSETQ. This CDR3 comprises 13 residues. The CDR3 loop is CASSLFFTGELFF. CDR3 sequence (DNA): TGCGCCAGCAGCTTATTCTTCACCGGGGAGCTGTTTTTT.